One sample yielded the 21 T cell receptor beta chains listed below, sequenced in a study of blood T cell repertoires in COVID-19. TCRdb's copy holds only in-frame clones and misses some; the assay was immunoSEQ multiplex PCR. The sample yields some 300,000 clones, around 86% seen once. Sequencing input: peripheral blood. Every receptor here comes from a man aged 70-80 years with acute or convalescent COVID-19.

The chain has TRBV6-5 and TRBJ2-1; TRBD2 matches 9 bases. CDR1 MNHEY and CDR2 SVGAGI come from the germline V gene. The CDR3 has 14 amino acids. After removal of 6 bases from V and 5 bases from J, the junction contained 5 bases not matched to a gene. The CDR3 coding sequence is TGTGCCAGCAGCCGGACTAGCGCCGACAATGAGCAGTTCTTC. It codes for CASSRTSADNEQFF.

The chain links TRBV27 to TRBJ1-6; tentatively, D is TRBD1 (5 bases). V shed 2 bases and J shed 9 bases, with 5 bases lying between them. Per the germline V gene, CDR1 is MNHEY and CDR2 is SMNVEV (reference sequence). This CDR3 contains 12 residues. In DNA form, the CDR3 reads TGTGCCAGCAGTTTAGGGGCTTCACCCCTCCACTTT. Translation: CASSLGASPLHF.

The rearrangement uses TRBV6-1 and TRBJ2-5, with 7 nucleotides matching TRBD2. Germline assignment: CDR1 MNHNS and CDR2 SASEGT. This CDR3 is built from 15 residues. J lost 4 bases, V lost 3 bases, and 8 bases had no gene match. The DNA for the CDR3 is TGTGCCAGCAGTGAGCCTGGGGGGGTGGGAGAGACCCAGTACTTC. Protein: CASSEPGGVGETQYF.

This chain connects TRBV5-1 to TRBJ1-4, with TRBD1 matching over 10 bases. Germline V lookup: CDR1 SGHRS, CDR2 YFSETQ. CDR3 length: 17 residues. V lost 0 bases and J lost 7; bases outside the gene matches: 9. The DNA of the CDR3 is TGCGCCAGCAGCTTGGGTTCCGGGACAGGGGTCTCTGAAAAACTGTTTTTT. Translating gives CASSLGSGTGVSEKLFF.

V is TRBV2 and J is TRBJ2-4; D remains ambiguous. Germline CDR1 is SNHLY and CDR2 is FYNNEI. With 5 bases removed from V and 11 bases from J, the gap between germline ends came to 16 bases. The CDR3 loop spans 13 amino acids. CDR3 in amino acids: CASSMDQVDFQYF. CDR3 DNA: TGTGCCAGCAGTATGGATCAGGTCGATTTTCAGTACTTC. The full variable domain, completed using reference TRBV2 and TRBJ2-4, is EPEVTQTPSHQVTQMGQEVILRCVPISNHLYFYWYRQILGQKVEFLVSFYNNEISEKSEIFDDQFSVERPDGSNFTLKIRSTKLEDSAMYFCASSMDQVDFQYFGAGTRLSVL.

This clone has just a few counts. The chain recombines TRBV9 with TRBJ2-3; TRBD2 matches at 8 bases. Germline assignment: CDR1 SGDLS and CDR2 YYNGEE. This CDR3 region has 15 residues. J lost 1 base, V lost 2 bases, and 3 bases had no gene match. CDR3 bases: TGTGCCAGCAGCGTGGGACTAGGGCGCACAGATACGCAGTATTTT. Protein sequence: CASSVGLGRTDTQYF. Full variable domain (outside the CDR3, taken from reference TRBV9 and TRBJ2-3): DSGVTQTPKHLITATGQRVTLRCSPRSGDLSVYWYQQSLDQGLQFLIQYYNGEERAKGNILERFSAQQFPDLHSELNLSSLELGDSALYFCASSVGLGRTDTQYFGPGTRLTVL.

The chain carries TRBV7-9 and TRBJ2-3; 13 positions match TRBD2. Germline V gives CDR1 SEHNR, CDR2 FQNEAQ (reference sequence). The CDR3 is 16 residues long. The trim removed 6 bases at V and 1 base at J, leaving 4 bases unmatched. Here the CDR3 reads CASRLAGGLGTDTQYF. CDR3 nucleotides: TGTGCCAGCAGACTAGCGGGAGGGCTTGGCACAGATACGCAGTATTTT.

The chain carries TRBV19 and TRBJ2-5; 7 bases match TRBD2. V gave up 6 bases and J gave up 4 bases; unmatched junction bases: 8. This CDR3 is 14 amino acids long. Per the germline V gene, CDR1 is LNHDA and CDR2 is SQIVND (reference sequence). CDR3 DNA: TGTGCCAGTAGGCTGGGAGGGGAGGGAGAGACCCAGTACTTC. It yields the protein CASRLGGEGETQYF.

The chain recombines TRBV9 with TRBJ1-6; maybe TRBD1 (5 bases). The CDR3 runs to 13 residues. Germline CDR1 is SGDLS and CDR2 is YYNGEE. V was cut by 3 bases and J by 4 bases, with 5 bases left in between. The CDR3 DNA follows: TGTGCCAGCAGCGACAGGTATAATTCACCCCTCCACTTT. Its protein is CASSDRYNSPLHF.

The V and J genes are TRBV5-4 and TRBJ2-3; D is undetermined. V was cut by 2 bases and J by 0 bases, with 16 bases left in between. This CDR3 is 17 amino acids long. The V gene's germline CDR1 is SGHNT and CDR2 YYREEE (reference sequence). In nucleotides, the CDR3 is TGTGCCAGCAGCTTAGTTTATCGGCAGGTTAGCACAGATACGCAGTATTTT. This translates into CASSLVYRQVSTDTQYF.

The chain couples TRBV7-9 to TRBJ1-5; D is perhaps TRBD1 (6 bases). The CDR3 totals 16 residues. Germline CDR1 reads SEHNR; CDR2 reads FQNEAQ (reference sequence). V was trimmed by 4 bases and J by 0 bases, leaving 13 bases between them. The CDR3 loop reads CASSSTDRPSNQPQHF. The DNA of the CDR3 is TGTGCCAGCAGCTCTACGGACAGACCTAGCAATCAGCCCCAGCATTTT.

In its sample, this clone ranks as medium-sized. The chain carries TRBV7-9 and TRBJ1-3; D remains unclear. Germline V gene data show CDR1 as SEHNR and CDR2 as FQNEAQ (reference sequence). The CDR3 has 15 amino acids. The V and J ends lost 1 base and 0 bases respectively, with 7 bases between them. As DNA, the CDR3 is TGTGCCAGCAGCTTAGATGGCGGCTCTGGAAACACCATATATTTT. Protein sequence: CASSLDGGSGNTIYF.

The genes are TRBV4-1 and TRBJ2-7; 8 bases match TRBD1. Germline V gives CDR1 MGHRA, CDR2 YSYEKL. After removal of 0 bases from V and 4 bases from J, the junction contained 11 bases not matched to a gene. CDR3 size: 17 residues. This CDR3 is CASSQDGRQGAFYEQYF. The CDR3 DNA sequence: TGCGCCAGCAGCCAAGATGGGCGGCAGGGGGCTTTTTACGAGCAGTACTTC.

This clone was observed a single time. This chain joins TRBV28 and TRBJ2-7; 8 bases are shared with TRBD2. The V and J ends lost 5 bases and 3 bases, in that order; junction bases with no gene match: 6. The germline CDR1 and CDR2 sequences are MDHEN and SYDVKM. The CDR3 length is 14 residues. CDR3 amino acids: CASSKPGLVYEQYF. The DNA for the CDR3 is TGTGCCAGCAGTAAGCCGGGACTAGTCTACGAGCAGTACTTC.

V is TRBV4-3 and J is TRBJ2-7, with TRBD1 as a possible D gene (6 bases). Germline V gives CDR1 LGHNA, CDR2 YSLEER. The CDR3 totals 14 residues. The germline V and J ends were trimmed by 3 bases and 6 bases, with 15 bases remaining between them. CDR3 loop: CASSHENRASEQYF. CDR3 bases: TGCGCCAGCAGCCACGAAAACAGGGCCAGCGAGCAGTACTTC.

V and J are TRBV9 and TRBJ2-7, with D unresolved. Trimming took off 4 bases at V and 2 bases at J, with 13 bases between the two ends. This CDR3 has 14 amino acids. The germline V gene has CDR1 SGDLS and CDR2 YYNGEE. Here the CDR3 DNA reads TGTGCCAGCAGCCCTCAGGCGTTAACCTACGAGCAGTACTTC. Translating gives CASSPQALTYEQYF.

This rearrangement joins TRBV18 to TRBJ2-7; D is unresolved. Germline assignment: CDR1 KGHSH and CDR2 LQKENI. V lost 3 bases to trimming and J lost 4 bases, with 10 bases between them. This CDR3 comprises 13 residues. This CDR3 reads CASSPRQTYEQYF. CDR3 nucleotides: TGTGCCAGCTCACCTAGGCAGACTTACGAGCAGTACTTC. Combining the CDR3 with reference TRBV18 and TRBJ2-7 gives the whole variable domain NAGVMQNPRHLVRRRGQEARLRCSPMKGHSHVYWYRQLPEEGLKFMVYLQKENIIDESGMPKERFSAEFPKEGPSILRIQQVVRGDSAAYFCASSPRQTYEQYFGPGTRLTVT.

The V gene is TRBV4-3, the J gene TRBJ2-3; a weak D match, TRBD2 (5 bases). Germline V gene sequence: CDR1 LGHNA, CDR2 YSLEER. Trimming stripped 0 bases from V and 5 bases from J, with 12 bases between. The CDR3 extends over 15 amino acids. The CDR3 reads CASSQDLRREDTQYF. The CDR3 DNA sequence: TGCGCCAGCAGCCAAGACCTACGACGGGAAGATACGCAGTATTTT.

This clone was seen once. The CDR3 is CASSLPQRRSQPQHF. CDR3 bases: TGTGCCAGCAGTTTACCCCAGAGGAGAAGTCAGCCCCAGCATTTT. The chain uses TRBV28 and TRBJ1-5, with D hard to call. The CDR3 runs 15 residues. The V gene's germline CDR1 is MDHEN and CDR2 SYDVKM. V was cut by 2 bases and J by 6 bases, with 14 bases left in between.

The chain uses TRBV5-1 and TRBJ2-5; TRBD2 might be the D (7 bases). The CDR3 has 15 amino acids. Trimming took off 6 bases at V and 4 bases at J, with 19 bases between the two ends. The germline V gene has CDR1 SGHRS and CDR2 YFSETQ. The CDR3 DNA reads as TGCGCCAGCACCCTCTTGGGGGGGGCAGGAGAGACCCAGTACTTC. Its translation is CASTLLGGAGETQYF.

The chain joins TRBV5-4 to TRBJ2-1, with TRBD1 identical over 7 bases. Germline values: CDR1 SGHNT, CDR2 YYREEE (reference sequence). This CDR3 region has 16 residues. The junction had 5 bases not matched to a gene; V was cut back by 0 bases and J by 2 bases. The CDR3 here is CASSLGGQMAYNEQFF. CDR3 DNA: TGTGCCAGCAGCTTGGGGGGACAGATGGCCTACAATGAGCAGTTCTTC.